These T cell receptor beta chains were read from a single sample in a study of T-cell memory formation after mild COVID-19. TCRdb itself ran the 5' RACE reads through MiXCR, one entry per CDR3 protein. Of a few hundred thousand distinct CDR3 sequences in the sample, more than 15% were seen once. The sample consisted of PBMCs or a T cell subset sorted from them (not recorded which). The receptors were sampled from a man aged 18 to 29 who had mild COVID-19 (a few samples of this study predate the infection). Cell type and time point are not known. Each CDR3 is given with its conserved first and last residue. D genes are given only for firm matches. The size of a clone is reported for some rows only, either as once, few or many, or as a class for expanded clones.

D gene	clone size	V gene	J gene	CDR3 DNA	CDR3 protein
TRBD1	few	TRBV29-1	TRBJ2-2	TGCAGCGTTGAAGAAGGGACAGGGAACACCGGGGAGCTGTTTTTT	CSVEEGTGNTGELFF
-	many	TRBV12-3/TRBV12-4	TRBJ2-3	TGTGCCAGCAGTTCTACGGGGGGCGTGACAGATACGCAGTATTTT	CASSSTGGVTDTQYF
TRBD1	few	TRBV5-1	TRBJ1-1	TGCGCCAGCAGCAGGACAGGGGATGTGAACACTGAAGCTTTCTTT	CASSRTGDVNTEAFF
TRBD1	many	TRBV5-1	TRBJ2-7	TGCGCCAGCAGCTTGGCCGGGACAGATAACGAGCAGTACTTC	CASSLAGTDNEQYF
-	few	TRBV12-3/TRBV12-4	TRBJ2-7	TGTGCCAGCAGTTTAGCGAGCGAGCAGTACTTC	CASSLASEQYF
-	-	TRBV5-1	TRBJ2-3	TGCGCCAGCAGCTCCGGGGTACGGAGCACAGATACGCAGTATTTT	CASSSGVRSTDTQYF
-	-	TRBV24-1	TRBJ1-4	TGTGCCACCAGTGATCCTTCAGGGGAGGGTGAAAAACTGTTTTTT	CATSDPSGEGEKLFF
TRBD1	many	TRBV19	TRBJ1-5	TGTGCCAGTAGTACAGGGGGGGTCCCTGTCAATCAGCCCCAGCATTTT	CASSTGGVPVNQPQHF
TRBD1	few	TRBV6-7	TRBJ1-5	TGTGCCAGCAGTTGCGCAGGAGGACAGGTATCTGGTCAGCCCCAGCATTTT	CASSCAGGQVSGQPQHF
TRBD1	-	TRBV6-2/TRBV6-3	TRBJ2-5	TGTGCCAGCAGTTTCCGTTCAGGGGGTGGCGAGACCCAGTACTTC	CASSFRSGGGETQYF
-	-	TRBV5-1	TRBJ1-4	TGCGCCAGCGGAGAGAGGGACGGCCGGAATGAAAAACTGTTTTTT	CASGERDGRNEKLFF
TRBD2	few	TRBV7-2	TRBJ2-3	TGTGCCAGCAGCGCTAGAGGCAGCGGGGGCCCCGATACGCAGTATTTT	CASSARGSGGPDTQYF
-	-	TRBV28	TRBJ1-2	TGTGCCAGCAGACGAAGACAGATCGGCTATGGCTACACCTTC	CASRRRQIGYGYTF
-	-	TRBV20-1	TRBJ1-5	TGCAGTGCTAGCTCGGGGTCAAGCAATCAGCCCCAGCATTTT	CSASSGSSNQPQHF
-	few	TRBV6-5	TRBJ2-3	TGTGCCAGCAGCTTCGGGACCACAGATACGCAGTATTTT	CASSFGTTDTQYF
-	many	TRBV28	TRBJ1-2	TGTGCCAGCACCCTCTGGGGGTCCGGCTACACCTTC	CASTLWGSGYTF
TRBD2	-	TRBV20-1	TRBJ2-7	TGCAGTGCTAGAGATTCTAGCGGGGGAGGCGACGAGCAGTACTTC	CSARDSSGGGDEQYF
-	-	TRBV7-2	TRBJ1-1	TGTGCCAGCAGCTTCGGGGGCAAGAAGGCTGAAGCTTTCTTT	CASSFGGKKAEAFF
TRBD2	-	TRBV10-2	TRBJ2-1	TGCGCCAGCAGGGAAGGACTAGCGGCATACAATGAGCAGTTCTTC	CASREGLAAYNEQFF
TRBD1	-	TRBV24-1	TRBJ1-1	TGTGCCACCGGACAGGGGGCTGAAGCTTTCTTT	CATGQGAEAFF
-	-	TRBV23-1	TRBJ2-5	TGCGCCAGCAGTCAGACGTTGTTGGATGAGGGGCTCCAAGAGACCCAGTACTTC	CASSQTLLDEGLQETQYF
-	few	TRBV5-1	TRBJ1-6	TGCGCCAGCAGTCCTTGGGGGGCTCCAAATTCACCCCTCCACTTT	CASSPWGAPNSPLHF